Below are 12 T cell receptor beta chains sequenced from a single sample in a study of siplizumab effects on memory and regulatory T cells. Sequencing was performed with immunoSEQ multiplex PCR; in TCRdb, only in-frame clones are kept and a portion is missing. The data show around 82,000 clones, approximately 93% seen once. The sequenced material came from CD8+ T cells sorted from blood. All receptors derive from a human donor in good health.

The V gene is TRBV28, the J gene TRBJ1-1; the D is unclear. Germline CDR1 reads MDHEN; CDR2 reads SYDVKM. Between the trimmed V and J ends, which lost 6 bases and 0 bases, there was a span of 8 bases. The CDR3 totals 13 residues. CDR3 loop: CASSTAMNTEAFF. The CDR3 DNA reads TGTGCCAGCAGCACCGCCATGAACACTGAAGCTTTCTTT.

This rearrangement joins TRBV27 to TRBJ1-2, with D unclear. The CDR3 is 14 residues long. V was pared by 0 bases and J by 2 bases, with 7 bases between. Looked up from germline, CDR1 is MNHEY and CDR2 is SMNVEV (reference sequence). Here the CDR3 DNA reads TGTGCCAGCAGTTTATCGGGTCCAAACTATGGCTACACCTTC. It translates to CASSLSGPNYGYTF.

As for this clone: The identical CDR3 is also encoded by other nucleotide sequences in the sample. CDR3: CASSPSSYEQYF. DNA of the CDR3: TGTGCCAGCAGCCCTAGCTCCTACGAGCAGTACTTC. The rearrangement uses TRBV27 and TRBJ2-7; D unresolved. The germline V gene has CDR1 MNHEY and CDR2 SMNVEV (reference sequence). This CDR3 spans 12 amino acids. V was shortened by 6 bases and J by 0 bases, with 6 bases between the two germline ends.

The chain has TRBV2 and TRBJ1-2, with 9 bases fitting TRBD1. CDR3 length: 13 amino acids. Per germline, CDR1 SNHLY and CDR2 FYNNEI. The V gene end was trimmed by 7 bases and the J gene end by 5 bases; junction bases not matched to a gene: 5. The chain's CDR3 is CASIGTGTYGYTF. The CDR3 DNA reads TGTGCCAGCATTGGGACAGGGACTTATGGCTACACCTTC.

This clone is a singleton in its sample. The chain couples TRBV5-6 to TRBJ1-5; D ambiguous. Germline loops: CDR1 SGHDT, CDR2 YYEEEE. V was clipped by 4 bases and J by 0 bases, with 11 bases between them. The CDR3 is made up of 15 amino acids. As DNA, the CDR3 is TGTGCCAGCAGCCCCGGACGGATTAGCAATCAGCCCCAGCATTTT. Translated, it gives CASSPGRISNQPQHF.

The rearrangement links TRBV4-1 to TRBJ1-1; D might be TRBD1 (5 bases). V was cut by 1 base and J by 2 bases, with 11 bases left in between. The CDR3 runs 15 residues. CDR1 is MGHRA and CDR2 is YSYEKL in the germline V gene. The CDR3 region has the DNA TGCGCCAGCAGCCAAGTTCCTGGGGCTAACACTGAAGCTTTCTTT. Amino acids: CASSQVPGANTEAFF.

This chain connects TRBV2 to TRBJ2-3, with D possibly being TRBD1 (6 bases). Per germline, CDR1 SNHLY and CDR2 FYNNEI. CDR3 length: 15 amino acids. The germline V and J ends were trimmed by 8 bases and 6 bases, with 21 bases remaining between them. The DNA of the CDR3 is TGTGCCAGCCCACCCGACAGGCCCCTTATGGATACGCAGTATTTT. Translation: CASPPDRPLMDTQYF.

V usage is TRBV4-3 and J usage is TRBJ2-7; D may be TRBD2 (5 bases). The CDR3 length is 14 residues. With 0 bases removed from V and 2 bases from J, the gap between germline ends came to 8 bases. Germline CDR1 is LGHNA and CDR2 is YSLEER. CDR3 sequence: CASSQEEGTYEQYF. DNA for the CDR3: TGCGCCAGCAGCCAAGAAGAGGGTACCTACGAGCAGTACTTC.

The V and J genes are TRBV6-1 and TRBJ2-7; D is undetermined. This CDR3 contains 11 residues. The V end lost 5 bases, the J end lost 4 bases, and 6 bases lay between the germline ends. Germline lookup yields CDR1 MNHNS and CDR2 SASEGT. CDR3: CASSYLYEQYF. In DNA form, the CDR3 reads TGTGCCAGCAGTTATCTTTACGAGCAGTACTTC.

A single count supports this clone. This rearrangement joins TRBV19 to TRBJ1-5; D gene uncertain. Per germline, CDR1 LNHDA and CDR2 SQIVND (reference sequence). Trimming stripped 3 bases from V and 4 bases from J, with 7 bases between. The CDR3 spans 13 residues. This CDR3 reads CASSINQNQPQHF. CDR3 nucleotides: TGTGCCAGTAGTATCAACCAAAATCAGCCCCAGCATTTT.

V gene TRBV27 combines with J gene TRBJ2-5; weak D call: TRBD2 (7 bases). The J call may be mistaken, given a closer DNA end match to TRBJ2-7. Per the germline V gene, CDR1 is MNHEY and CDR2 is SMNVEV (reference sequence). This CDR3 is built from 14 residues. The CDR3 DNA reads as TGTGCCAGCAGTTTTGGGGGGGGCACCTACGAGCAGTACTTC. Translation gives CASSFGGGTYEQYF.

The chain links TRBV28 to TRBJ2-7; 7 nucleotides match TRBD1. V trimming: 4 bases; J trimming: 2 bases; junction bases outside the gene matches: 11. The CDR3 is 16 amino acids. Germline V gene sequence: CDR1 MDHEN, CDR2 SYDVKM. CDR3 residues: CASSSQPRTGPYEQYF. CDR3 DNA sequence: TGTGCCAGCAGTTCTCAACCTCGGACAGGTCCCTACGAGCAGTACTTC.